This TCR beta chain is drawn from a study of CD8 T cells in ankylosing spondylitis. V was pared by 5 bases and J by 8 bases, with 19 bases between. Germline V lookup: CDR1 SGHTA, CDR2 FQGNSA. The CDR3 is 15 residues long. As concerns this clonotype: Its antigen remains unknown.

Study results and limitations: Several of the motif variants were reported before in synovial fluid and blood from reactive arthritis.

It was by quantitative 5'-RACE with molecular barcodes that TCR beta libraries were made. TCRdb passed the 5' RACE reads through MiXCR, listing each CDR3 protein once. This table holds about 250,000 distinct CDR3 sequences, more than 9% found once. This receptor was identified in a male donor with ankylosing spondylitis or in good health (not recorded which). The source material was blood, either unsorted or a sorted T cell fraction (not recorded which). This chain uses TRBV7-2 with TRBJ2-1; D may be TRBD2 (6 bases). The DNA for the CDR3 is TGTGCCAGCAGCCCAGAAGCCAGACTAGGTCATGAGCAGTTCTTC. Protein sequence: CASSPEARLGHEQFF.